The clone carrying this TCR beta chain was counted at least ten times. Then a second PCR, running about 7 to 11 cycles, was carried out with a sample-barcoded 5' primer and a J-beta primer mix. TCRdb analysed the 5' RACE reads with MiXCR anew, one entry per CDR3 protein. The sample holds about 670,000 distinct CDR3 sequences, around 52% seen once. This entry belongs to a study of blood T cells in healthy people across ages. Germline CDR1 is SGHRS and CDR2 is YFSETQ. The CDR3 contains 13 residues. Trimming cost V 7 bases and J 2 bases, with 11 bases left between them. The clonotype originates from a woman aged 80 or over in good health. The sequencing sample was made of blood. The V and J genes are TRBV5-1 and TRBJ2-3, with D perhaps given as TRBD1 or TRBD2 (5 bases each). CDR3 residues: CASGDGATDTQYF. The CDR3 region has the DNA TGCGCCAGCGGGGACGGAGCCACAGATACGCAGTATTTT. The entire variable domain, with the rest obtained from reference TRBV5-1 and TRBJ2-3, is as follows: KAGVTQTPRYLIKTRGQQVTLSCSPISGHRSVSWYQQTPGQGLQFLFEYFSETQRNKGNFPGRFSGRQFSNSRSEMNVSTLELGDSALYLCASGDGATDTQYFGPGTRLTVL.